The entry below gives a single TCR beta chain sequence along with its context. The data were obtained in a study of blood T cell repertoires in COVID-19. Study processing details: Researchers report that nucleated cell counts were estimated from reference gene primer amplification. Assay used: immunoSEQ multiplex PCR; TCRdb lists only in-frame clones, some missing. V and J calls and clone size are those listed in that table; D and trimming were worked out from the DNA. The sample includes 85,000 to 95,000 clones, 89% of them seen just once. The trim removed 3 bases at V and 5 bases at J, leaving 6 bases unmatched. CDR3 length: 15 residues. CDR1 is SGHRS and CDR2 is YFSETQ in the germline V gene.

The specimen sequenced was peripheral blood. The sequence was collected from a woman of 80 years or more with active COVID-19. V gene TRBV5-1 combines with J gene TRBJ2-7; TRBD1 matches at 12 bases. This CDR3 is CASSWTGTGGDEQYF. The CDR3 DNA follows: TGCGCCAGCAGCTGGACCGGGACAGGGGGCGACGAGCAGTACTTC. Supplemented by reference TRBV5-1 and TRBJ2-7, the full variable domain reads KAGVTQTPRYLIKTRGQQVTLSCSPISGHRSVSWYQQTPGQGLQFLFEYFSETQRNKGNFPGRFSGRQFSNSRSEMNVSTLELGDSALYLCASSWTGTGGDEQYFGPGTRLTVT.